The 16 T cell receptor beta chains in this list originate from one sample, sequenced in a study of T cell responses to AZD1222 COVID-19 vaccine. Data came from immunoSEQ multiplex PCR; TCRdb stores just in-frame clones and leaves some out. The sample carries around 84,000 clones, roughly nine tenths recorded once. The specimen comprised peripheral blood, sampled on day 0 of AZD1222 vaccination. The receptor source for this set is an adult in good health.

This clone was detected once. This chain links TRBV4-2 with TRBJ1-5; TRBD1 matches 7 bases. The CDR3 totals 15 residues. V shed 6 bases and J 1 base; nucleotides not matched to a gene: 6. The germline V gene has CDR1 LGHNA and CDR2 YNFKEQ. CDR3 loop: CASRPGTESNQPQHF. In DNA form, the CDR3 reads TGTGCCAGCAGACCCGGGACAGAGAGCAATCAGCCCCAGCATTTT.

DNA of the CDR3: TGTGCCAGCAGCACCGGGACTAGCGGGACCGGGGAGCTGTTTTTT. This translates into CASSTGTSGTGELFF. The chain uses TRBV9 and TRBJ2-2; 12 nucleotides align to TRBD2. Germline-derived CDR1 and CDR2 are SGDLS and YYNGEE. V dropped 4 bases and J dropped 5; count of bases not matched to a gene: 3. The CDR3 extends over 15 amino acids.

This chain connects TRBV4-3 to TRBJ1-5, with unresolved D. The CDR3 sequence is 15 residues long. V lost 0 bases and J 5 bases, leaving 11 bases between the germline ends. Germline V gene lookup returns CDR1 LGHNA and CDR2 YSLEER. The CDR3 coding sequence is TGCGCCAGCAGCCAAGATTTCGGCAGCTATCAGCCCCAGCATTTT. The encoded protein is CASSQDFGSYQPQHF.

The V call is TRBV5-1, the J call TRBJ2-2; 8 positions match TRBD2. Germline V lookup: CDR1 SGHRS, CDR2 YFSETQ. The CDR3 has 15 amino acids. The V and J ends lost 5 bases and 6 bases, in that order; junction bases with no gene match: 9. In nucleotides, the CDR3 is TGCGCCAGCAGTGACACGGGCGGGAGGCCCGGGGAGCTGTTTTTT. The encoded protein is CASSDTGGRPGELFF.

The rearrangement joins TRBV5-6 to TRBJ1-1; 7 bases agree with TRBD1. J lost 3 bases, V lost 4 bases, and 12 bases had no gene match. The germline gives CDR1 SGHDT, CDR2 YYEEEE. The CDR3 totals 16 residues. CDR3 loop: CASSPQGVRAHTEAFF. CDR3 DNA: TGTGCCAGCAGCCCGCAGGGGGTCAGGGCCCACACTGAAGCTTTCTTT.

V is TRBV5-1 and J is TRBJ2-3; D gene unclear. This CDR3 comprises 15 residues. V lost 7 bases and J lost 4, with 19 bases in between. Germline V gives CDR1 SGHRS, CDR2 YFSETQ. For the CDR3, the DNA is TGCGCCAGCTCCCCGTCCCGTCATGGGGCAGATACGCAGTATTTT. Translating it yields CASSPSRHGADTQYF.

CDR3 nucleotide sequence: TGTGCCAGCAGCTTAGCGGGAGTGTACGAGACCCAGTACTTC. Its translation: CASSLAGVYETQYF. V and J are TRBV7-3 and TRBJ2-5; 7 nucleotides align to TRBD2. The CDR3 contains 14 residues. Losses at the gene ends were 2 bases for V and 5 bases for J; bases not matched to a gene: 5. Germline V gene lookup returns CDR1 SGHTA and CDR2 FQGTGA. Looking up the rest from reference TRBV7-3 and TRBJ2-5 gives the full variable domain: GAGVSQTPSNKVTEKGKYVELRCDPISGHTALYWYRQSLGQGPEFLIYFQGTGAADDSGLPNDRFFAVRPEGSVSTLKIQRTERGDSAVYLCASSLAGVYETQYFGPGTRLLVL.

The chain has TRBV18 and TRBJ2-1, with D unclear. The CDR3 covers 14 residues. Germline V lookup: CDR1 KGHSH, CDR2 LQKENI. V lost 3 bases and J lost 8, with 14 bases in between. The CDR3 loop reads CASSPGYSRDEQFF. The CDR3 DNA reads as TGTGCCAGCTCACCGGGCTATTCTCGTGATGAGCAGTTCTTC.

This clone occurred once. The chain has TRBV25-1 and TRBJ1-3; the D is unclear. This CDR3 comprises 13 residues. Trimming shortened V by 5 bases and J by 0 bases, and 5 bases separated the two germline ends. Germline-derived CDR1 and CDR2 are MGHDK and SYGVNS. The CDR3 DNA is TGTGCCAGCAGTCCGCCCTCTGGAAACACCATATATTTT. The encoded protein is CASSPPSGNTIYF.

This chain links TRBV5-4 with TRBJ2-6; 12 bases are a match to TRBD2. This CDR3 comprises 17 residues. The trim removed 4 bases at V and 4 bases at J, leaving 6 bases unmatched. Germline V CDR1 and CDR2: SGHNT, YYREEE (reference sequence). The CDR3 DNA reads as TGTGCCAGCAGCCCCCCGGGACTAGCGGGCGGGGCCAACGTCCTGACTTTC. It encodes CASSPPGLAGGANVLTF.

CDR3 protein: CASSQLGQQETQYF. The CDR3 DNA follows: TGTGCCAGCAGCCAATTGGGACAGCAAGAGACCCAGTACTTC. The J gene is TRBJ2-5, the V gene TRBV3-1 (or the pseudogene TRBV3-2), with 7 bases aligning to TRBD1. CDR3 length: 14 amino acids. Trimming removed 2 bases from V and 2 bases from J; junction bases left unmatched: 2. Germline-derived CDR1 and CDR2 are LGHDT and YNNKEL (reference sequence).

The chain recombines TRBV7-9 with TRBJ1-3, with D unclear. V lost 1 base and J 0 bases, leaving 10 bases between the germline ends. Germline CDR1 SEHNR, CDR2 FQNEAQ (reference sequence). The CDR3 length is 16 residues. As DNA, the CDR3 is TGTGCCAGCAGCTTAGATTGGGTGAGCTCTGGAAACACCATATATTTT. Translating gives CASSLDWVSSGNTIYF.

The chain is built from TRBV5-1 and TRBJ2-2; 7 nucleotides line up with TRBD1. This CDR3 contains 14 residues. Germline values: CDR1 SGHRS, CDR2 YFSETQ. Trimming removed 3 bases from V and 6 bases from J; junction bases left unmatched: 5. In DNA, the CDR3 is TGCGCCAGCAGCTCAAGGCAGGGGGCCGGGGAGCTGTTTTTT. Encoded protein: CASSSRQGAGELFF.

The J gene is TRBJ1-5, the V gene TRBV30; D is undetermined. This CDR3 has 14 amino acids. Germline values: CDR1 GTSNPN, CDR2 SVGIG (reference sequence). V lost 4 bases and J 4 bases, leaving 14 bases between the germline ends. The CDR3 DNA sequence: TGTGCCTGGAACTTAGCAGGTGGAAATCAGCCCCAGCATTTT. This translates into CAWNLAGGNQPQHF.

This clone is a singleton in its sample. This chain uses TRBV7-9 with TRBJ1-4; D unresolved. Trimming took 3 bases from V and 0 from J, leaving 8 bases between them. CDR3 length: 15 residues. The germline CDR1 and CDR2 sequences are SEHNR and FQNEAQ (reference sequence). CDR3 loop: CASSFPQTTNEKLFF. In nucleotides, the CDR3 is TGTGCCAGCAGCTTCCCCCAGACAACTAATGAAAAACTGTTTTTT.

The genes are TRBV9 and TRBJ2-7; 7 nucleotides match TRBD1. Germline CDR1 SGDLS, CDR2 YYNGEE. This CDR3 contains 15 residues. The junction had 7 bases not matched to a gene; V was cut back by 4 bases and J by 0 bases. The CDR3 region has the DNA TGTGCCAGCAGCCCCCACCAGGGGGTCTCCTACGAGCAGTACTTC. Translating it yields CASSPHQGVSYEQYF.